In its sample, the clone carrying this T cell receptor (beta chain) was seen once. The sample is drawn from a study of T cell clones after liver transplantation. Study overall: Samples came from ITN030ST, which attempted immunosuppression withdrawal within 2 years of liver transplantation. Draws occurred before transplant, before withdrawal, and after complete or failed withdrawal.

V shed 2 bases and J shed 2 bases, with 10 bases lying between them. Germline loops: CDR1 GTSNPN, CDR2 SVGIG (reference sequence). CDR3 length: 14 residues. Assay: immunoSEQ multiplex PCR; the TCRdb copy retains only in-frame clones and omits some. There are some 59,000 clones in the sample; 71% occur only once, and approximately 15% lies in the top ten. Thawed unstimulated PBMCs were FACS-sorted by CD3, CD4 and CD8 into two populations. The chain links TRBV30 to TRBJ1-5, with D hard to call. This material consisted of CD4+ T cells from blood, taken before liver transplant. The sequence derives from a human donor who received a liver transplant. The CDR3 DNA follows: TGTGCCTGGAGTACGTCAAGAGGCAATCAGCCCCAGCATTTT. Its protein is CAWSTSRGNQPQHF.